The 6 T cell receptor beta chains given below trace back to one sample, sequenced in a study of blood T cell repertoires in COVID-19. Only in-frame clones appear in the TCRdb table, and some are missing; sequencing was by immunoSEQ multiplex PCR. Among around 72,000 clones, roughly 86% were seen once, and the ten largest hold over 25%. The source material was peripheral blood. These receptors originate from a man in his fifties or sixties with acute or convalescent COVID-19.

V gene TRBV5-1 combines with J gene TRBJ2-7, with D possibly TRBD1 on 5 matching bases. Trimming pared 0 bases from V and 2 bases from J, leaving 9 bases between. Germline loops: CDR1 SGHRS, CDR2 YFSETQ. The CDR3 runs to 14 residues. DNA of the CDR3: TGCGCCAGCAGCTTGGATCAGGGAACCTACGAGCAGTACTTC. Its protein product is CASSLDQGTYEQYF.

This chain links TRBV3-1 (or the pseudogene TRBV3-2) with TRBJ1-3, with TRBD1 as a possible D gene (6 bases). V lost 1 base and J 4 bases, leaving 11 bases between the germline ends. Per germline, CDR1 LGHDT and CDR2 YNNKEL (reference sequence). This CDR3 has 15 amino acids. As DNA, the CDR3 is TGTGCCAGCAGCCAAGTCAGGGGTGTCGGAAACACCATATATTTT. As protein: CASSQVRGVGNTIYF.

This sequence joins TRBV6-4 and TRBJ1-5; 7 bases match TRBD1. This CDR3 is built from 14 residues. Germline V gene lookup returns CDR1 MRHNA and CDR2 SNTAGT. Trimming took 6 bases from V and 7 from J; bases not matched to a gene: 9. The CDR3 nucleotides read TGTGCCAGCAGAAGGGACAGTACAGGACAGCCCCAGCATTTT. As protein: CASRRDSTGQPQHF.

The chain combines TRBV29-1 with TRBJ2-1; 9 nucleotides match TRBD1. Germline V gene lookup returns CDR1 SQVTM and CDR2 ANQGSEA. The CDR3 is made up of 16 amino acids. V shed 3 bases and J 4 bases; nucleotides not matched to a gene: 10. CDR3 sequence: CSVDYLPGQGYNEQFF. In DNA, the CDR3 is TGCAGCGTTGATTACCTACCGGGACAGGGTTACAATGAGCAGTTCTTC.

The chain has TRBV30 and TRBJ2-5; no firm D call. V shed 0 bases and J shed 1 base, with 6 bases lying between them. The CDR3 has 13 amino acids. Germline CDR1 and CDR2: GTSNPN and SVGIG (reference sequence). CDR3 in amino acids: CAWSVVAQETQYF. The CDR3 DNA reads as TGTGCCTGGAGTGTAGTAGCCCAAGAGACCCAGTACTTC.

The rearrangement joins TRBV25-1 to TRBJ1-4; 7 bases align to TRBD1. Germline V CDR1 and CDR2: MGHDK, SYGVNS. CDR3 length: 15 residues. V gave up 2 bases and J gave up 8 bases; unmatched junction bases: 8. The CDR3: CASSERDRGREKLFF. Here the CDR3 DNA reads TGTGCCAGCAGTGAACGGGACAGAGGAAGGGAAAAACTGTTTTTT.